The rows below give T cell receptor beta chains drawn from one sample of a study of regulatory T cells in long-lasting Graves disease. TCRdb passed the multiplex PCR reads through MiXCR, listing each CDR3 protein once. The sample holds 550,000 to 650,000 distinct CDR3 sequences, more than 15% seen once. The sample also formed part of further work on T cells in Graves' hyperthyroidism and ophthalmopathy.

Sequencing used peripheral blood mononuclear cells (PBMCs), obtained at new diagnosis, from a patient treated with antithyroid drugs. These receptor sequences come from a man aged 18 to 30 with Graves disease. Both conserved end residues are part of each CDR3. The order of the fields is J gene, CDR3 length, D gene, V gene, clone size, CDR3 DNA, CDR3 protein. The D gene is left open where the match is weak. Where a row states a size, it is once, few, many or the class of an expanded clone; other rows omit it.

j_gene: TRBJ1-1; len: 17; d_gene: TRBD1; v_gene: TRBV3-1; abundance: many; CDR3nt: TGTGCCAGCAGCCAAGTTCCGGGACAGGGTTTGGAGACTGAAGCTTTCTTT; CDR3aa: CASSQVPGQGLETEAFF
j_gene: TRBJ1-6; len: 12; d_gene: TRBD1; v_gene: TRBV12-3/TRBV12-4; abundance: NA; CDR3nt: TGTGCCAGCAGTTTGACAGGGGGCCGCCTCCACTTT; CDR3aa: CASSLTGGRLHF
j_gene: TRBJ2-1; len: 15; d_gene: NA; v_gene: TRBV20-1; abundance: many; CDR3nt: TGCAGTGCTAGATCGGGACTCGACCCTATTGGTGAGCAGTTCTTC; CDR3aa: CSARSGLDPIGEQFF
j_gene: TRBJ2-1; len: 14; d_gene: TRBD2; v_gene: TRBV20-1; abundance: many; CDR3nt: TGCAGTGCTAGTCCTCGCGGGAGTGATTATGAGCAGTTCTTC; CDR3aa: CSASPRGSDYEQFF
j_gene: TRBJ1-1; len: 16; d_gene: TRBD1; v_gene: TRBV9; abundance: NA; CDR3nt: TGTGCCAGCAGCCCCCGTAGGGGAGGGGGCAACACTAAAGCTTTCTTT; CDR3aa: CASSPRRGGGNTKAFF
j_gene: TRBJ2-7; len: 16; d_gene: TRBD1; v_gene: TRBV24-1; abundance: once; CDR3nt: TGTGCCACCAGTGATTCAACCGGGACAGGGTATGGCGAGCAGTACTTC; CDR3aa: CATSDSTGTGYGEQYF
j_gene: TRBJ2-7; len: 14; d_gene: NA; v_gene: TRBV7-9; abundance: many; CDR3nt: TGTGCCAGCAGCTTAGGACTGTTCCCCTACGAGCAGTACTTC; CDR3aa: CASSLGLFPYEQYF
j_gene: TRBJ2-7; len: 14; d_gene: TRBD2; v_gene: TRBV7-3; abundance: NA; CDR3nt: TGTGCCAGGTGGGGGACTAGCACTTTCTACGAGCAGTACTTC; CDR3aa: CARWGTSTFYEQYF
j_gene: TRBJ2-2; len: 19; d_gene: NA; v_gene: TRBV4-1; abundance: NA; CDR3nt: TGCGCCAGCACCCTAGCGCCCTTAAATCCCATATCGAACACCGGGGAGCTGTTTTTT; CDR3aa: CASTLAPLNPISNTGELFF
j_gene: TRBJ2-3; len: 15; d_gene: NA; v_gene: TRBV20-1; abundance: NA; CDR3nt: TGCAGTGCTCGCATCCCCCGCGACAGCCCAGATACGCAGTATTTT; CDR3aa: CSARIPRDSPDTQYF
j_gene: TRBJ2-7; len: 14; d_gene: NA; v_gene: TRBV6-5; abundance: many; CDR3nt: TGTGCCAGCAGTTACACAGGAAAATACTACGAGCAGTACTTC; CDR3aa: CASSYTGKYYEQYF
j_gene: TRBJ2-7; len: 17; d_gene: TRBD2; v_gene: TRBV27; abundance: many; CDR3nt: TGTGCCAGCAGTGCCGGGACGGTCGGACTAGCTCCCTACGAGCAGTACTTC; CDR3aa: CASSAGTVGLAPYEQYF
j_gene: TRBJ1-3; len: 12; d_gene: NA; v_gene: TRBV7-3; abundance: NA; CDR3nt: TGTGCCAGCGCACGAGACGGAGACACCATATATTTT; CDR3aa: CASARDGDTIYF
j_gene: TRBJ2-3; len: 16; d_gene: TRBD1; v_gene: TRBV2; abundance: many; CDR3nt: TGTGCCAGCAGTCCTTTAGATACAGGGGGCGCAGATACGCAGTATTTT; CDR3aa: CASSPLDTGGADTQYF
j_gene: TRBJ1-2; len: 14; d_gene: TRBD1; v_gene: TRBV3-1; abundance: NA; CDR3nt: TGTGCCAGCAGCCAAGGAGGACAGGGGAATGGCTACACCTTC; CDR3aa: CASSQGGQGNGYTF
j_gene: TRBJ2-3; len: 15; d_gene: TRBD2; v_gene: TRBV18; abundance: few; CDR3nt: TGTGCCAGCGACCGGGGCGGGAGGGCCCCCGATACGCAGTATTTT; CDR3aa: CASDRGGRAPDTQYF
j_gene: TRBJ1-1; len: 14; d_gene: NA; v_gene: TRBV7-9; abundance: once; CDR3nt: TGTGCCAGCAGGCACCAGGGCCGAGACACTGAAGCTTTCTTT; CDR3aa: CASRHQGRDTEAFF
j_gene: TRBJ2-7; len: 11; d_gene: NA; v_gene: TRBV12-3/TRBV12-4; abundance: many; CDR3nt: TGTGCCAGCACTCACGGCAGTGCGCAGTACTTC; CDR3aa: CASTHGSAQYF
j_gene: TRBJ2-2; len: 16; d_gene: TRBD1; v_gene: TRBV28; abundance: many; CDR3nt: TGTGCCAGCAGTTTCGGGGACAGGAGGAACACCGGGGAGCTGTTTTTT; CDR3aa: CASSFGDRRNTGELFF
j_gene: TRBJ2-1; len: 16; d_gene: NA; v_gene: TRBV10-2; abundance: NA; CDR3nt: TGCGCCAGCAGTGAGTCGGAGGAGGCCTCCTACAATGAGCAGTTCTTC; CDR3aa: CASSESEEASYNEQFF
j_gene: TRBJ2-3; len: 15; d_gene: TRBD1; v_gene: TRBV5-1; abundance: NA; CDR3nt: TGCGCCAGCAGCCCCGGGACAGGGATCACAGATACGCAGTATTTT; CDR3aa: CASSPGTGITDTQYF
j_gene: TRBJ2-2; len: 12; d_gene: TRBD2; v_gene: TRBV30; abundance: many; CDR3nt: TGTGCCTGCTCACTAGCGGGAGGACGGCTGTTTTTT; CDR3aa: CACSLAGGRLFF
j_gene: TRBJ2-7; len: 13; d_gene: TRBD2; v_gene: TRBV6-1; abundance: many; CDR3nt: TGTGCCAGCACGGGGGGGGGAGGCTACGAGCAGTACTTC; CDR3aa: CASTGGGGYEQYF
j_gene: TRBJ2-7; len: 14; d_gene: NA; v_gene: TRBV2; abundance: few; CDR3nt: TGTGCCAGCAGCGAGCAGGGGAAAGACTACGAGCAGTACTTC; CDR3aa: CASSEQGKDYEQYF
j_gene: TRBJ2-5; len: 11; d_gene: NA; v_gene: TRBV30; abundance: NA; CDR3nt: TGTGCCTGGATGATAGCCGAGACCCAGTACTTC; CDR3aa: CAWMIAETQYF
j_gene: TRBJ2-1; len: 16; d_gene: NA; v_gene: TRBV27; abundance: many; CDR3nt: TGTGCCAGCAGTTTAAACACCGGTAGTGGGAACAATGAGCAGTTCTTC; CDR3aa: CASSLNTGSGNNEQFF
j_gene: TRBJ2-7; len: 13; d_gene: NA; v_gene: TRBV5-5; abundance: few; CDR3nt: TGTGCCAGCAGTTCAGACAAGTCCTACGAGCAGTACTTC; CDR3aa: CASSSDKSYEQYF
j_gene: TRBJ2-3; len: 16; d_gene: NA; v_gene: TRBV11-2; abundance: NA; CDR3nt: TGTGCCAGCAGCTTAAGGGGTGGGGTTGGCACAGATACGCAGTATTTT; CDR3aa: CASSLRGGVGTDTQYF
j_gene: TRBJ1-2; len: 14; d_gene: TRBD1; v_gene: TRBV7-2; abundance: NA; CDR3nt: TGTGCCAGCAGCTGGCGGGACAGGGTCTGGGGCTACACCTTC; CDR3aa: CASSWRDRVWGYTF
j_gene: TRBJ2-3; len: 15; d_gene: TRBD1; v_gene: TRBV27; abundance: many; CDR3nt: TGTGCCAGCAGTCAGGACAGGGTTTTGACAGATACGCAGTATTTT; CDR3aa: CASSQDRVLTDTQYF
j_gene: TRBJ2-1; len: 23; d_gene: TRBD2; v_gene: TRBV12-5; abundance: NA; CDR3nt: TGTGCTAGTGGTTTGCCCTTCTTGAAACCGGGACTAGCGGGAGGGAGCGGCTACAATGAGCAGTTCTTC; CDR3aa: CASGLPFLKPGLAGGSGYNEQFF
j_gene: TRBJ2-1; len: 15; d_gene: TRBD1; v_gene: TRBV10-3; abundance: NA; CDR3nt: TGTGCCATCAGAGGACAGGGGGCTTTCTACAATGAGCAGTTCTTC; CDR3aa: CAIRGQGAFYNEQFF
j_gene: TRBJ2-7; len: 10; d_gene: NA; v_gene: TRBV30; abundance: few; CDR3nt: TGTGCCTGGGGCCGGGCTCCTCCTCACTTC; CDR3aa: CAWGRAPPHF
j_gene: TRBJ2-2; len: 16; d_gene: TRBD1; v_gene: TRBV11-3; abundance: few; CDR3nt: TGTGCCAGCAGCTTAGGGACAGGGAAAACAACCGGGGAGCTGTTTTTT; CDR3aa: CASSLGTGKTTGELFF
j_gene: TRBJ1-1; len: 13; d_gene: NA; v_gene: TRBV12-3/TRBV12-4; abundance: many; CDR3nt: TGTGCCAGCAACCCATACACGGGCACTGAAGCTTTCTTT; CDR3aa: CASNPYTGTEAFF
j_gene: TRBJ1-5; len: 12; d_gene: NA; v_gene: TRBV28; abundance: many; CDR3nt: TGTGCCAGCAGTTTAGACGGGCAGCCCCAGCATTTT; CDR3aa: CASSLDGQPQHF
j_gene: TRBJ2-1; len: 15; d_gene: NA; v_gene: TRBV29-1; abundance: many; CDR3nt: TGCAGCGTCGAACCAACAGGGTCAGCGGACAATGAGCAGTTCTTC; CDR3aa: CSVEPTGSADNEQFF
j_gene: TRBJ1-5; len: 15; d_gene: TRBD1; v_gene: TRBV6-1; abundance: NA; CDR3nt: TGTGCCAGCAGAGGGGGCCCGAAGGACAATCAGCCCCAGCATTTT; CDR3aa: CASRGGPKDNQPQHF
j_gene: TRBJ2-7; len: 15; d_gene: TRBD1; v_gene: TRBV7-8; abundance: NA; CDR3nt: TGTGCCAGCAGCTTAGAGGGGACAGGGGTCTACGAGCAGTACTTC; CDR3aa: CASSLEGTGVYEQYF
j_gene: TRBJ2-1; len: 13; d_gene: TRBD2; v_gene: TRBV19; abundance: few; CDR3nt: TGTGCCAGTAGCGGGACTACCTACAATGAGCAGTTCTTC; CDR3aa: CASSGTTYNEQFF
j_gene: TRBJ1-1; len: 14; d_gene: NA; v_gene: TRBV6-5; abundance: few; CDR3nt: TGTGCCAGCAGTTGGACCTCTATGAACACTGAAGCTTTCTTT; CDR3aa: CASSWTSMNTEAFF
j_gene: TRBJ2-1; len: 18; d_gene: TRBD2; v_gene: TRBV5-1; abundance: NA; CDR3nt: TGCGCCAGCAGCTTGTGGTCGGGACTAGCGGGAGGTGACAATGGGCAGTTCTTC; CDR3aa: CASSLWSGLAGGDNGQFF
j_gene: TRBJ2-1; len: 15; d_gene: NA; v_gene: TRBV19; abundance: NA; CDR3nt: TGTGCCAGCCGAACCGGGACACTCACCTACAATGAGCAGTTCTTC; CDR3aa: CASRTGTLTYNEQFF
j_gene: TRBJ2-3; len: 14; d_gene: TRBD1; v_gene: TRBV12-3/TRBV12-4; abundance: many; CDR3nt: TGTGCCAGCAGCCTCGGACAGGGCCCCGTTACGCAGTATTTT; CDR3aa: CASSLGQGPVTQYF
j_gene: TRBJ2-7; len: 12; d_gene: NA; v_gene: TRBV7-6; abundance: NA; CDR3nt: TGTGCCAGCAGCCGACCGGGAGACGAGCAGTACTTC; CDR3aa: CASSRPGDEQYF
j_gene: TRBJ1-3; len: 17; d_gene: NA; v_gene: TRBV7-9; abundance: NA; CDR3nt: TGTGCCAGCAGCCGAAAGCGGACTGAGAACTCTGGAAACACCATATATTTT; CDR3aa: CASSRKRTENSGNTIYF
j_gene: TRBJ2-7; len: 11; d_gene: NA; v_gene: TRBV30; abundance: many; CDR3nt: TGTGCCGGGGACACGCGGGGAGAGCAGTACTTC; CDR3aa: CAGDTRGEQYF
j_gene: TRBJ2-7; len: 14; d_gene: NA; v_gene: TRBV29-1; abundance: NA; CDR3nt: TGCAACGTTAAGGAGGTGAGAAGCTCCTACGAGCAGTACTTC; CDR3aa: CNVKEVRSSYEQYF
j_gene: TRBJ2-7; len: 11; d_gene: NA; v_gene: TRBV10-3; abundance: few; CDR3nt: TGTGCCATCAGTGGAGGGGCCGAGCAGTACTTC; CDR3aa: CAISGGAEQYF
j_gene: TRBJ1-6; len: 18; d_gene: TRBD1; v_gene: TRBV12-3/TRBV12-4; abundance: few; CDR3nt: TGTGCCAGCAGCCCCGCCGGGACAGGGAGCTCCTATAATTCACCCCTCCACTTT; CDR3aa: CASSPAGTGSSYNSPLHF
j_gene: TRBJ2-3; len: 14; d_gene: NA; v_gene: TRBV5-6; abundance: few; CDR3nt: TGTGCCAGCAGCCTGGTCGAGAGCGTAAATACGCAGTATTTT; CDR3aa: CASSLVESVNTQYF
j_gene: TRBJ1-1; len: 15; d_gene: NA; v_gene: TRBV6-2/TRBV6-3; abundance: NA; CDR3nt: TGTGCCAGCAGTCCCCCGGAATGGCAGGGAAATGAAGCTTTCTTT; CDR3aa: CASSPPEWQGNEAFF
j_gene: TRBJ2-1; len: 17; d_gene: TRBD2; v_gene: TRBV12-3/TRBV12-4; abundance: many; CDR3nt: TGTGCCAGCAGCTCCCTCAGGGAGGGCACGTCCTACAATGAGCAGTTCTTC; CDR3aa: CASSSLREGTSYNEQFF